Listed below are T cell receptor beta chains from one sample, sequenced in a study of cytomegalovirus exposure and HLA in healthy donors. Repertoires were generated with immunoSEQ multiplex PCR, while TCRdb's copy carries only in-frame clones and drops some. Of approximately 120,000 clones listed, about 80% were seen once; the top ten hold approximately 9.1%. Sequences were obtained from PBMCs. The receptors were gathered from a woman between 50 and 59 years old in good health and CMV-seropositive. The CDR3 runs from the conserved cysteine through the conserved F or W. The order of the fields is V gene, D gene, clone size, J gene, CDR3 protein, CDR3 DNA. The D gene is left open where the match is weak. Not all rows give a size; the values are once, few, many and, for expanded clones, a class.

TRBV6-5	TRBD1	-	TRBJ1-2	CASSSTQGGNYGYTF	TGTGCCAGCAGTTCTACACAGGGGGGTAACTATGGCTACACCTTC
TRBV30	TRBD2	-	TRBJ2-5	CAWRSGGPQYF	TGTGCCTGGAGATCGGGGGGGCCCCAGTACTTC
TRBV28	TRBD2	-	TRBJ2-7	CASSSSGTSGTYEQYF	TGTGCCAGCAGTTCTTCCGGGACTAGCGGGACCTACGAGCAGTACTTC
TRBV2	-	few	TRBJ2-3	CASSAPGTQYF	TGTGCCAGCAGTGCCCCGGGTACGCAGTATTTT
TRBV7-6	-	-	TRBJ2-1	CASSSVGLHGNEQFF	TGTGCCAGCAGCTCAGTGGGACTCCACGGCAATGAGCAGTTCTTC
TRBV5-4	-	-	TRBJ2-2	CASSLGLTSRTGELFF	TGTGCCAGCAGCCTCGGACTTACCAGTAGAACCGGGGAGCTGTTTTTT
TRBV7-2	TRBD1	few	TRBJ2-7	CASSSRDRAYEQYF	TGTGCCAGCAGCTCCCGGGACAGGGCCTACGAGCAGTACTTC
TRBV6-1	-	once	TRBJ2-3	CASRIPGLAGDTQYF	TGTGCCAGCAGGATCCCTGGGCTAGCAGGAGATACGCAGTATTTT
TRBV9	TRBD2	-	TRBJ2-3	CASSVWRGGADTQYF	TGTGCCAGCAGCGTTTGGCGGGGGGGCGCAGATACGCAGTATTTT
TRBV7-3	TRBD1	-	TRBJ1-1	CASSVGQALGNTEAFF	TGTGCCAGCAGCGTCGGACAGGCATTAGGAAACACTGAAGCTTTCTTT
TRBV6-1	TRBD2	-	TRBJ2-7	CASSEAVAGGRSYEQYF	TGTGCCAGCAGTGAAGCGGTAGCGGGGGGCCGCTCCTACGAGCAGTACTTC
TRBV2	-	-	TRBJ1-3	CASCRGYSSGNTIYF	TGTGCCAGCTGCAGGGGATACAGCTCTGGAAACACCATATATTTT
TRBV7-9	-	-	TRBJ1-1	CASSLGIGGAEAFF	TGTGCCAGCAGCTTAGGAATAGGTGGAGCTGAAGCTTTCTTT
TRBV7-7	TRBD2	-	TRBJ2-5	CASSFGGEETQYF	TGTGCTAGCAGCTTCGGGGGGGAAGAGACCCAGTACTTC
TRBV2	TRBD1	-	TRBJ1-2	CASSDYGRGLGYGYTF	TGTGCCAGCAGTGATTACGGCAGGGGGCTCGGCTATGGCTACACCTTC
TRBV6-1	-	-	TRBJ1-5	CASSEAGGAAQPQHF	TGTGCCAGCAGTGAAGCGGGGGGGGCAGCTCAGCCCCAGCATTTT
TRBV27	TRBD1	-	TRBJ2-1	CGTSRGSEQFF	TGTGGGACTTCCAGGGGGAGTGAGCAGTTCTTC
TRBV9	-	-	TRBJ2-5	CASSVGRGIAFGQETQYF	TGTGCCAGCAGCGTAGGGCGAGGTATAGCTTTCGGCCAAGAGACCCAGTACTTC
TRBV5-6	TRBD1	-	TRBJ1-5	CASSLPTGDNQPQHF	TGTGCCAGCAGCTTGCCGACAGGGGACAATCAGCCCCAGCATTTT
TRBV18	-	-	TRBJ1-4	CASSPGGRREKLFF	TGTGCCAGCTCACCGGGGGGAAGGAGAGAAAAACTGTTTTTT
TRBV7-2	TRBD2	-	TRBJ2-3	CASSPEGRGGTDTQYF	TGTGCCAGCAGCCCAGAAGGGCGGGGGGGAACAGATACGCAGTATTTT
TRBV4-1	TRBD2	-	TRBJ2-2	CASSAGLATTGELFF	TGCGCCAGCAGCGCGGGACTAGCCACGACCGGGGAGCTGTTTTTT